This entry lists 4 T cell receptor beta chains sequenced from one sample in a study of patients and donors after allogeneic stem cell transplantation. A single record per CDR3 protein comes from TCRdb applying MiXCR to the RT-PCR reads. The table records 200,000 to 250,000 distinct CDR3 sequences, 12% to 15% of them present only once. Sequencing input: blood, either unsorted or a sorted T cell fraction (not recorded which). The source is a human donor who was either an allogeneic HSCT recipient or a stem cell or donor lymphocyte infusion donor (not recorded which). It is not recorded whose cells these are; they may come from a transplant donor.

This clonotype was detected once. V gene TRBV7-3 combines with J gene TRBJ2-5; either TRBD1 or TRBD2 may fit D (6 bases each). CDR3 length equals 15 residues. V was pared by 5 bases and J by 7 bases, with 20 bases between. The germline V gene has CDR1 SGHTA and CDR2 FQGTGA. DNA for the CDR3: TGTGCCAGCAGCCCAAGGGGGGCCTTCGAAGGGACCCAGTACTTC. Its protein is CASSPRGAFEGTQYF.

This clonotype has more than one count but fewer than ten. The rearrangement links TRBV4-3 to TRBJ1-2; D is unclear. This CDR3 is 12 amino acids long. V was pared by 5 bases and J by 7 bases, with 11 bases between. Per germline, CDR1 LGHNA and CDR2 YSLEER. CDR3 coding DNA: TGCGCCAGCAGCAGGGCGGGAGGTGGCTACACCTTC. This codes for CASSRAGGGYTF.

The chain recombines TRBV19 with TRBJ2-1; no clear D gene. Trimming removed 4 bases from V and 1 base from J, with 5 bases in between. The CDR3 contains 13 residues. CDR1 and CDR2 from the germline V gene are LNHDA and SQIVND (reference sequence). The CDR3 coding sequence is TGTGCCAGTAGTAGGGGATCCTACAATGAGCAGTTCTTC. Amino acids: CASSRGSYNEQFF.

This clonotype was detected only a few times. The chain has TRBV25-1 and TRBJ1-3, with D possibly being TRBD1 (5 bases). This CDR3 is built from 16 residues. The germline CDR1 and CDR2 sequences are MGHDK and SYGVNS. Deletions cut 6 bases from V and 0 bases from J, with 15 bases between. CDR3 DNA: TGTGCCAGCAGCGATGTGGGGGGAGTCTCTGGAAACACCATATATTTT. As protein: CASSDVGGVSGNTIYF.